This is a list of T cell receptor beta chains from one sample in a study of regulatory T cells in long-lasting Graves disease. TCRdb analysed the multiplex PCR reads with MiXCR anew, one entry per CDR3 protein. Among 300,000 to 350,000 distinct CDR3 sequences listed, around 20% were seen once. The material sequenced was peripheral blood mononuclear cells (PBMCs), taken when the disease was refractory, from a patient treated with antithyroid drugs. Receptors were obtained from a female donor with Graves disease. CDR3s include the opening cysteine and the closing phenylalanine or tryptophan. The D gene is left open where the match is weak. Clone size is given for some rows only: seen once, a few or many times, or a class if the clone is expanded.

CDR3 DNA | CDR3 protein | J gene | D gene | clone size | V gene
TGCGCCAGCAGCCAAGGAGGGTTCGATGAAAAACTGTTTTTT | CASSQGGFDEKLFF | TRBJ1-4 | - | many | TRBV4-1
TGTGCCAGCTCCTCCGTAAGGGCGTTAGGAGAGACCCAGTACTTC | CASSSVRALGETQYF | TRBJ2-5 | - | many | TRBV11-2
TGTGCCAGCAGTCCTCAGGCAAACACCGGGGAGCTGTTTTTT | CASSPQANTGELFF | TRBJ2-2 | - | - | TRBV11-2
TGTGCCAGCAGTCGTCCCGGGACAGGATACACCATATATTTT | CASSRPGTGYTIYF | TRBJ1-3 | TRBD1 | - | TRBV12-3/TRBV12-4
TGCGCCAGCAGCTTGGCCGGAGGGGGAAGGTCACCCCTCCACTTT | CASSLAGGGRSPLHF | TRBJ1-6 | - | few | TRBV5-1
TGCAGTGCTAGAGAGTGGGGAGGGGTAGGCGGGAATGGCTACGAGCAGTACTTC | CSAREWGGVGGNGYEQYF | TRBJ2-7 | TRBD2 | few | TRBV20-1
TGCAGCGTGGCTGGGCTATACAGTCGTAACTATGGCTACACCTTC | CSVAGLYSRNYGYTF | TRBJ1-2 | - | many | TRBV29-1
TGTGCCAGCAGTTCTTACAGGGGGCTGACTCACGAGCAGTACTTC | CASSSYRGLTHEQYF | TRBJ2-7 | TRBD1 | many | TRBV28
TGTGCCAGCAGCCAGGAGACAGATACGCAGTATTTT | CASSQETDTQYF | TRBJ2-3 | - | few | TRBV5-6
TGCGCCAGCACAGGGACAGGGACCCCCCAAGAGACCCAGTACTTC | CASTGTGTPQETQYF | TRBJ2-5 | TRBD1 | - | TRBV5-1
TGTGCCAGCAGCTTAGGGCCGGGACCGGCGAATGAAAAACTGTTTTTT | CASSLGPGPANEKLFF | TRBJ1-4 | - | - | TRBV7-9
TGTGCCAGCTCACCGCAGAGAAGCAATCAGCCCCAGCATTTT | CASSPQRSNQPQHF | TRBJ1-5 | - | - | TRBV18
TGTGCCAGCAGCCAAGTATTAGCGGGGAGCTCCTACGAGCAGTACTTC | CASSQVLAGSSYEQYF | TRBJ2-7 | TRBD2 | - | TRBV4-2
TGTGCCAGCAGTGAGCTAGTTCCCCACGAGCAGTACTTC | CASSELVPHEQYF | TRBJ2-7 | - | many | TRBV2
TGCGCCAGCAGCTTGGTAGTCGTAGGGGCCGCTTTTCGGGAGCAGTTCTTC | CASSLVVVGAAFREQFF | TRBJ2-1 | - | - | TRBV5-1
TGCAGTGCCCACTCACGGGTAGGCACTGAAGCTTTCTTT | CSAHSRVGTEAFF | TRBJ1-1 | - | few | TRBV20-1
TGTGCCAGCAGTTTATCGTACGACAGACCTAACTATGGCTACACCTTC | CASSLSYDRPNYGYTF | TRBJ1-2 | - | many | TRBV27
TGTGCCAGCAGTTCCGGGACTAGCGGGAGTTGGGGCCAAGAGAAAGGCTCCTACAATGAGCAGTTCTTC | CASSSGTSGSWGQEKGSYNEQFF | TRBJ2-1 | TRBD2 | - | TRBV7-2
TGTGCCAGCAATTATGCCCGGGGCTCCTACGAGCAGTACTTC | CASNYARGSYEQYF | TRBJ2-7 | - | few | TRBV6-9
TGTGCCAGCACCCTTGGGGGGGGGACAGATACGCAGTATTTT | CASTLGGGTDTQYF | TRBJ2-3 | TRBD2 | - | TRBV6-2/TRBV6-3
TGTGCCAGCAGTAGCCGGGACAACTACAATGAGCAGTTCTTC | CASSSRDNYNEQFF | TRBJ2-1 | - | many | TRBV28
TGTGCCAGCAGAACCATACGGGCGAACACCGGGGAGCTGTTTTTT | CASRTIRANTGELFF | TRBJ2-2 | - | - | TRBV28
TGTGCCGGCAGCTCCTCCGGGACAGGCTCCGGCTACACCTTC | CAGSSSGTGSGYTF | TRBJ1-2 | TRBD1 | - | TRBV7-2